The sequence of this T cell receptor beta chain was determined in a study of T-cell reconstitution after alpha-beta-depleted transplantation in children. Whole-study findings and limits: The main origin of T-cell counts and diversity one year after transplant was newly produced T cells. In some patients, recipient T cells and intrathymic progenitors surviving conditioning explained high day-60 diversity. There were reportedly several hundred expanded graft clones from which alpha-beta T cells came about two months after transplant.

The TCRbeta library was prepared with unique molecular identifiers. MiXCR, applied by TCRdb to the PCR reads, yields one record per CDR3 protein. Seen here are some 300,000 distinct CDR3 sequences, over 9.5% observed once, and the top ten hold less than 8%. A remark on this clonotype: The antigen remains undetermined. A clone one base away is much larger, so this may be a read error.

Trimming took off 2 bases at V and 5 bases at J, with 18 bases between the two ends. The CDR3 runs to 16 residues. Germline CDR1 LGHDT, CDR2 YNNKEL (reference sequence). The receptor comes from a boy under three years old with acute myeloid leukemia, due to receive a stem cell transplant. The chain joins TRBV3-1 to TRBJ1-2; possible D gene TRBD1, 5 bases. The sequencing used PBMCs, collected before TCRalphabeta/CD19-depleted stem cell transplant. In DNA, the CDR3 is TGTGCCAGCAGCCAAATCCCCCAACAGGCACGGTATGGCTACACCTTC. It is translated as CASSQIPQQARYGYTF.